This TCR beta chain was profiled in a study of blood T cell repertoires in COVID-19. Measured with immunoSEQ multiplex PCR; TCRdb has only the in-frame clones, and not every one. Seen here are 120,000 or so clones, roughly 84% observed once, and the top ten hold approximately 1.1%. This clone has ten or more counts. J lost 7 bases, V lost 4 bases, and 5 bases had no gene match. Germline loops: CDR1 SGHTA, CDR2 FQGNSA. The CDR3 contains 14 residues. Sequenced: peripheral blood. The clonotype was recovered from a woman of 80 years or more with acute or convalescent COVID-19. The chain combines TRBV7-2 with TRBJ2-7; 12 positions agree with TRBD2. CDR3 coding DNA: TGTGCCAGCAGCTCCCTAGCGGGGGGGGTGGAGCAGTACTTC. Translated, it gives CASSSLAGGVEQYF.